A selection of T cell receptor beta chains follows, all from one sample in a study of vaccination and CD4 T cells after COVID-19. The antigens for these receptors are not known. TCRdb used MiXCR to reprocess the PCR reads, holding one entry per CDR3 protein. The table lists 10,000 to 14,000 distinct CDR3 sequences, roughly 61% of them singletons. The sample was CD4+ T cells from blood, cultured in vitro, taken before SARS-CoV-2 vaccination. Receptors were obtained from a human donor who had recovered from COVID-19. The CDR3 runs from the conserved cysteine through the conserved F or W. D genes are given only for firm matches. Only part of the rows carry a size: once, few, many, or a class if the clone is expanded.

j_call v_call d_call clone_size cdr3_aa cdr3_nt
TRBJ2-2 TRBV6-1 . . CASSERGGGFLNTGELFF TGTGCCAGCAGTGAAAGAGGGGGTGGATTTCTCAACACCGGGGAGCTGTTTTTT
TRBJ1-2 TRBV20-1 . . CSAQRLRGANYGYTF TGCAGTGCCCAGCGCTTGAGGGGCGCCAACTATGGCTACACCTTC
TRBJ1-2 TRBV18 TRBD1 . CASSPTGEGYTF TGTGCCAGCTCACCTACAGGGGAAGGCTACACCTTC
TRBJ2-3 TRBV20-1 . . CSAKEGARDTQYF TGCAGTGCTAAGGAGGGCGCGAGAGATACGCAGTATTTT
TRBJ2-3 TRBV20-1 . few CSARDIQGGTTDTQYF TGCAGTGCTAGAGATATACAGGGTGGTACGACAGATACGCAGTATTTT
TRBJ2-5 TRBV10-2 . . CATSPGPVGVETQYF TGCGCCACGTCTCCGGGACCCGTGGGAGTGGAGACCCAGTACTTC
TRBJ2-5 TRBV24-1 . . CATSEPSARNERETQYF TGTGCCACCAGTGAGCCATCCGCCAGGAACGAACGAGAGACCCAGTACTTC
TRBJ2-5 TRBV15 . . CATRWKVGWGETQYF TGTGCCACCAGATGGAAGGTAGGGTGGGGAGAGACCCAGTACTTC
TRBJ2-7 TRBV20-1 . . CSARGDSYGQYF TGCAGTGCTAGGGGAGACTCCTACGGGCAGTACTTC
TRBJ2-7 TRBV20-1 TRBD2 . CSARDVAGVQYEQYF TGCAGTGCTAGAGATGTAGCGGGAGTACAGTACGAGCAGTACTTC
TRBJ2-3 TRBV6-2/TRBV6-3 . few CASSYRWEATDTQYF TGTGCCAGCAGTTACCGGTGGGAGGCTACAGATACGCAGTATTTT
TRBJ1-3 TRBV28 . . CASSFMAYRGRGPGNTIYF TGTGCCAGCAGTTTTATGGCCTATCGGGGTCGGGGACCTGGAAACACCATATATTTT
TRBJ1-1 TRBV28 . . CASSSPKAGLGTEAFF TGTGCCAGCAGTTCCCCGAAGGCGGGACTGGGGACTGAAGCTTTCTTT
TRBJ1-1 TRBV28 . . CASNQKDSRVAFF TGTGCCAGCAATCAAAAGGACAGCCGCGTGGCTTTCTTT
TRBJ2-7 TRBV24-1 . large CATSEPGSYEQYF TGTGCCACCAGTGAACCAGGGTCGTACGAGCAGTACTTC
TRBJ2-5 TRBV12-3/TRBV12-4 TRBD2 . CASSLGSGRAGETQYF TGTGCCAGCAGTTTAGGTAGCGGGAGGGCCGGTGAGACCCAGTACTTC
TRBJ1-2 TRBV19 . . CAIKKGPGYGYTF TGTGCCATCAAGAAGGGTCCAGGCTATGGCTACACCTTC
TRBJ1-5 TRBV20-1 . few CSARRQLGQPQHF TGCAGTGCTAGAAGACAGCTTGGTCAGCCCCAGCATTTT
TRBJ2-2 TRBV20-1 TRBD2 . CSASPGLAGVGELFF TGCAGTGCTAGTCCGGGACTAGCGGGAGTTGGGGAGCTGTTTTTT
TRBJ1-2 TRBV6-1 . few CASSRGAYNGYTF TGTGCCAGCAGCCGAGGGGCTTACAATGGCTACACCTTC
TRBJ1-5 TRBV27 TRBD1 few CASSRTGLNQPQHF TGTGCCAGCAGTCGGACAGGGCTCAATCAGCCCCAGCATTTT